The present T cell receptor beta chain was sequenced within a study of cytomegalovirus exposure and HLA in healthy donors. PCR primers comprised 60 Vbeta and 13 Jbeta primers. The table came from immunoSEQ multiplex PCR; TCRdb's copy has only in-frame clones and leaves some out. This listing includes 25,000 to 35,000 clones. The CDR3 is 15 residues long. The germline gives CDR1 SNHLY, CDR2 FYNNEI. The V gene lost 7 bases and the J gene lost 0 bases, with 14 bases spanning the gap. Study conclusions and caveats: In terms of immune exposure information, only CMV serostatus was available. The later analysis indicated that the majority of CMV-associated TCR beta chains appeared HLA-restricted. Association of a missense DCLRE1C variant with TCR beta V- and J-gene trimming was reported in a later analysis.

Remarks on this clone: What it binds is unknown.

The chain links TRBV2 to TRBJ2-3; possibly TRBD1 for D (5 bases). The specimen was PBMCs. The TCR was taken from a woman aged 40 to 50 in good health and CMV-seropositive. CDR3 amino acids: CASKVLGPSTDTQYF. The CDR3 region has the DNA TGTGCCAGCAAGGTGCTGGGGCCTAGCACAGATACGCAGTATTTT.